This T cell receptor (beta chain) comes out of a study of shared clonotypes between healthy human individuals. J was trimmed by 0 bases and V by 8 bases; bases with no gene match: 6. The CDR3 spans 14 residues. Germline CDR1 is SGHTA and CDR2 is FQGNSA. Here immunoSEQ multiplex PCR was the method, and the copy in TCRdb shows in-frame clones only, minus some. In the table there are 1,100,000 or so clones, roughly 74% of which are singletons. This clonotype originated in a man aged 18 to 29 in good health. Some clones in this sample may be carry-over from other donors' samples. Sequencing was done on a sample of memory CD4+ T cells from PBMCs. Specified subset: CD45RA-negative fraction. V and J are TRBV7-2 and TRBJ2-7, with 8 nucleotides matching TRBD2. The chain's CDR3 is CASGSSGYSYEQYF. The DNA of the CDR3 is TGTGCCAGCGGCTCTAGCGGGTACTCCTACGAGCAGTACTTC.